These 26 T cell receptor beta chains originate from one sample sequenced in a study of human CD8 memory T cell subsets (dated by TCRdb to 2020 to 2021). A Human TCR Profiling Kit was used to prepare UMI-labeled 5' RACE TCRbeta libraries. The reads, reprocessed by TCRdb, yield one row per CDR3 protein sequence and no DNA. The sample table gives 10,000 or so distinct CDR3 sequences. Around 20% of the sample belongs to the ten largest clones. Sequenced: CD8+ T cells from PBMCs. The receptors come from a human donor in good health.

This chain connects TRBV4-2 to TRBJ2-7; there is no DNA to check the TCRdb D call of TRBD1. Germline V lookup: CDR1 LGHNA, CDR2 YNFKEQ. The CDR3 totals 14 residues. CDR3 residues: CASSQAGGPYEQYF.

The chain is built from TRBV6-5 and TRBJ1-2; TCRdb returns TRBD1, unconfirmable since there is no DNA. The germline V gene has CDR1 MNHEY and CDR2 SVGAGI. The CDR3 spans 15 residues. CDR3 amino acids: CASSLTGHANYGYTF.

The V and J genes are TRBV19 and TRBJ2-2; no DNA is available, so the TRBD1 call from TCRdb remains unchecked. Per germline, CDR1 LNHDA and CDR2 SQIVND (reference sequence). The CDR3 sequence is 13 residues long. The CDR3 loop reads CASDTGLTGELFF.

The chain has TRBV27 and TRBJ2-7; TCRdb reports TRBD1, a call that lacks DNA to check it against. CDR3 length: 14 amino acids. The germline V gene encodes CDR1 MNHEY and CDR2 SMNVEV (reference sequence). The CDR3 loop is CASSLNVGGYEQYF.

The CDR3 loop is CASSGGGYDEKLFF. The rearrangement links TRBV7-9 to TRBJ1-4. Germline-derived CDR1 and CDR2 are SEHNR and FQNEAQ (reference sequence). This CDR3 spans 14 amino acids.

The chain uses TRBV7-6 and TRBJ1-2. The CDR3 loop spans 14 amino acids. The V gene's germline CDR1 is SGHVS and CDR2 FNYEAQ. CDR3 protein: CASSLGPAKGGYTF.

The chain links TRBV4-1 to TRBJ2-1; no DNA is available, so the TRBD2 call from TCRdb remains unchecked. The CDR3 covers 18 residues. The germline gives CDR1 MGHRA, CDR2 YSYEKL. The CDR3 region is CASSQFAPTSGADNEQFF.

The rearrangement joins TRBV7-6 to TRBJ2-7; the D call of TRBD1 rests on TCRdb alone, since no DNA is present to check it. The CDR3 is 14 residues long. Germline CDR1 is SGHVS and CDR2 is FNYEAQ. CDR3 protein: CASSSSPDSYEQYF. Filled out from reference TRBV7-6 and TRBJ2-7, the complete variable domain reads GAGVSQSPRYKVTKRGQDVALRCDPISGHVSLYWYRQALGQGPEFLTYFNYEAQQDKSGLPNDRFSAERPEGSISTLTIQRTEQRDSAMYRCASSSSPDSYEQYFGPGTRLTVT.

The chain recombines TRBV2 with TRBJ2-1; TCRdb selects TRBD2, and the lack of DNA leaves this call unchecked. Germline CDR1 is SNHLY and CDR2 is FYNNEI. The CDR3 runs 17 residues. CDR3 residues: CASSAPTSSGTYNEQFF. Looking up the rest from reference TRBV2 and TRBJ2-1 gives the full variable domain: EPEVTQTPSHQVTQMGQEVILRCVPISNHLYFYWYRQILGQKVEFLVSFYNNEISEKSEIFDDQFSVERPDGSNFTLKIRSTKLEDSAMYFCASSAPTSSGTYNEQFFGPGTRLTVL.

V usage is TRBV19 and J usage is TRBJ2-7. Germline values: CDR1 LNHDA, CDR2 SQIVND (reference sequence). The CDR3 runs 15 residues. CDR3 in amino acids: CASRTQGSPSYEQYF.

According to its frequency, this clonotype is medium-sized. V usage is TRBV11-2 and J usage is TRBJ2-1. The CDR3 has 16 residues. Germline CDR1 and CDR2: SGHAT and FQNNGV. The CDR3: CASSLDLGGPYNEQFF.

CDR3 sequence reads: CASSLSVEQFF. The chain employs TRBV7-2 and TRBJ2-1. The CDR3 is 11 residues long. From germline, CDR1 is SGHTA and CDR2 FQGNSA.

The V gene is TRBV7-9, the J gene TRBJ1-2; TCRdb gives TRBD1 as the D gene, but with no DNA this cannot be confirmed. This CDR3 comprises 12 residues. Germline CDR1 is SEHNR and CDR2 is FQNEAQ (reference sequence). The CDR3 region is CASSLWGSGYTF.

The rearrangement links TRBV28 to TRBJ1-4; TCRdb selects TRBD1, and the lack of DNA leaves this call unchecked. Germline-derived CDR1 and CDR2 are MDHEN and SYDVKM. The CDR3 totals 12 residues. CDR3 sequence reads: CASSAGTVKLFF.

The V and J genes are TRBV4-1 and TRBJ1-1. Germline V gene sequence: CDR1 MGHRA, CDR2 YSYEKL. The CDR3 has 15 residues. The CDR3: CASSQNGEGDTEAFF.

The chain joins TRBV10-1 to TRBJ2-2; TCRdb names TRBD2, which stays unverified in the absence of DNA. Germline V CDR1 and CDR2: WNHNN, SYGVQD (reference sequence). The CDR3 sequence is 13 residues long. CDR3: CASRGRDTGELFF.

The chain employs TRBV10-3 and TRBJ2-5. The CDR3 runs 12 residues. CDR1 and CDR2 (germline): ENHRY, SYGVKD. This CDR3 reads CAISESPETQYF.

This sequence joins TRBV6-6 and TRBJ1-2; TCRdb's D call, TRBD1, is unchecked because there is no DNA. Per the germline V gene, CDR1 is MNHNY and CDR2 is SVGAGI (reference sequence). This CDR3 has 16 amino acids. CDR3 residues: CASGLDRTATNYGYTF.

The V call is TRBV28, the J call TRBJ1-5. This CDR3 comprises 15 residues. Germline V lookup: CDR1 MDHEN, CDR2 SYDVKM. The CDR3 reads CASRPTLYSNQPQHF. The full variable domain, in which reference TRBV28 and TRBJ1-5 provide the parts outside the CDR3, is DVKVTQSSRYLVKRTGEKVFLECVQDMDHENMFWYRQDPGLGLRLIYFSYDVKMKEKGDIPEGYSVSREKKERFSLILESASTNQTSMYLCASRPTLYSNQPQHFGDGTRLSIL.

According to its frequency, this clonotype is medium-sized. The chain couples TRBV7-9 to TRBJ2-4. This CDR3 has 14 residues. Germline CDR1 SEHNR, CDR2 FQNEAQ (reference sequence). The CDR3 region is CASSLHQAKNIQYF.

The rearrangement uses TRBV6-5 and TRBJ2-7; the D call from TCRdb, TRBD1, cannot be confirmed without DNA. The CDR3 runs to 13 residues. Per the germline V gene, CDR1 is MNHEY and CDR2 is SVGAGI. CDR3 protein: CASSLGQGYEQYF.

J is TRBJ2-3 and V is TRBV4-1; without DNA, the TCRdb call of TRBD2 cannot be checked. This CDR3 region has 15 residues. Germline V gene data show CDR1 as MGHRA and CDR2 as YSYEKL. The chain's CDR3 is CASSPVEGLSDTQYF.

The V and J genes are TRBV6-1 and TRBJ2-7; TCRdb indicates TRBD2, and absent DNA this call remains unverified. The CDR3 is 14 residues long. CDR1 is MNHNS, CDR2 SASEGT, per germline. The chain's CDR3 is CASSPPLAIYEQYF.

CDR3 sequence: CSAGGRLEETQYF. The V gene is TRBV20-1, the J gene TRBJ2-5; lacking DNA, the TRBD1 call made by TCRdb goes unchecked. The CDR3 length is 13 residues. CDR1 is DFQATT and CDR2 is SNEGSKA in the germline V gene (reference sequence).

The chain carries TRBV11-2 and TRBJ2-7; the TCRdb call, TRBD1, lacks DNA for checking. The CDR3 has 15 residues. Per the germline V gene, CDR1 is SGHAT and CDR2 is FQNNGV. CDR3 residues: CASSSPLQVSHEQYF.

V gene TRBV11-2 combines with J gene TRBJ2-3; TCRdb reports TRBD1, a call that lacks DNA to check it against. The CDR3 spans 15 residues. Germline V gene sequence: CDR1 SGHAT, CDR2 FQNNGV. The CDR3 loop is CASSGRVGTTDTQYF. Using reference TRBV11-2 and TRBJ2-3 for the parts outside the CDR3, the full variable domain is EAGVAQSPRYKIIEKRQSVAFWCNPISGHATLYWYQQILGQGPKLLIQFQNNGVVDDSQLPKDRFSAERLKGVDSTLKIQPAKLEDSAVYLCASSGRVGTTDTQYFGPGTRLTVL.